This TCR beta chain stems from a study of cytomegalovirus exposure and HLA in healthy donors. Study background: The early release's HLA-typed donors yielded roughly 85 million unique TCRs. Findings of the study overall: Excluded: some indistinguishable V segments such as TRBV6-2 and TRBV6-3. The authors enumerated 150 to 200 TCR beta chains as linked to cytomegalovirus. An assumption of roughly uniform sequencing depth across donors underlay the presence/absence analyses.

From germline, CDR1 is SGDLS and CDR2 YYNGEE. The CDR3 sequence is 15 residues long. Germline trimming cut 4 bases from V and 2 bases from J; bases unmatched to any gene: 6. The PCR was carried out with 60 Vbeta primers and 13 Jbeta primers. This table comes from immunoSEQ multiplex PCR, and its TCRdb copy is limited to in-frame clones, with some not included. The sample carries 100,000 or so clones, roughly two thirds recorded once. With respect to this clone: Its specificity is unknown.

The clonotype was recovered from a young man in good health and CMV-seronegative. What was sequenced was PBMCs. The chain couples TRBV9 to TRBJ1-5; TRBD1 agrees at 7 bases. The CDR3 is CASSPTGMGNQPQHF. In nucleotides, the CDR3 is TGTGCCAGCAGCCCGACAGGGATGGGCAATCAGCCCCAGCATTTT.